This T cell receptor (beta chain) was observed in a study of cytomegalovirus exposure and HLA in healthy donors. As to this clone: Its antigen is currently unknown. This same CDR3 is encoded by further DNA sequences in the sample.

The study's findings and limits: A later analysis linked a missense variant in DCLRE1C to the trimming of TCR beta V and J genes.

The PCR had 60 Vbeta and 13 Jbeta primers. Produced via immunoSEQ multiplex PCR; TCRdb's table is partial and in-frame only. There are around 120,000 clones in the sample; less than 75% occur only once, and around 9.9% lies in the top ten. Trimming cost V 5 bases and J 5 bases, with 24 bases left between them. The germline V gene encodes CDR1 WNHNN and CDR2 SYGVQD (reference sequence). CDR3 length: 17 amino acids. The receptor's source is a man between 35 and 55 years old in good health and CMV-seropositive. Material for sequencing was PBMCs. The chain links TRBV10-1 to TRBJ2-5; a possible D gene is TRBD2 (6 bases). In nucleotides, the CDR3 is TGCGCCAGCAGTTCGGGACTTCGCAGGGAAGGGGAGGAGACCCAGTACTTC. Translated, it gives CASSSGLRREGEETQYF.